The present T cell receptor beta chain was sequenced within a study of cytomegalovirus exposure and HLA in healthy donors. Concerning this clone: What it binds is unknown.

Vbeta (60) and Jbeta (13) primers were used in the PCR. Sequencing was performed with immunoSEQ multiplex PCR; in TCRdb, only in-frame clones are kept and a portion is missing. There are 150,000 to 200,000 clones in the sample; 80% to 90% occur only once, and approximately 2.4% lies in the top ten. Donors were nominally healthy when sampled, though unrecorded immune exposures were likely. The CDR3 runs 13 residues. The V segment lost 6 bases and the J segment 6 bases; nucleotides outside the gene matches: 7. Germline CDR1 reads MDHEN; CDR2 reads SYDVKM. Broader study findings: CMV serostatus was the only recorded immune exposure for donors. What TCR beta sequences reportedly achieved was accurate prediction of HLA-A and HLA-B alleles in most subjects. When a later analysis was performed, an Asian-associated ancestry cluster reportedly had fewer N-insertions than the roughly 700-donor mean.

Sequences were obtained from PBMCs. The V call is TRBV28, the J call TRBJ1-2; 7 nucleotides agree with TRBD1. The sequence derives from a male donor in good health and CMV-seronegative. The CDR3 spells CASRPTGAHGYTF. CDR3 nucleotide sequence: TGTGCCAGCAGGCCCACAGGGGCCCATGGCTACACCTTC.